This TCR beta chain was found in a study of Ad26.COV2.S vaccination and SARS-CoV-2 variants. V dropped 0 bases and J dropped 3 bases, with 16 bases sitting between them. Per germline, CDR1 SGHTS and CDR2 YDEGEE. CDR3 length: 17 residues. Profiled with immunoSEQ multiplex PCR; TCRdb holds only in-frame clones, not every one. The sample has under 150,000 clones, 86% seen once. The sequence was collected from a human donor who had recovered from COVID-19. J is TRBJ1-5 and V is TRBV5-8; D gene ambiguous. Specimen: peripheral blood, collected after recovery from COVID-19. The CDR3 here is CASSLGTRRNINQPQHF. CDR3 coding DNA: TGTGCCAGCAGCTTGGGGACCAGGCGGAATATCAATCAGCCCCAGCATTTT.